The 21 T cell receptor beta chains below all came from one sample that was sequenced in a study of cytomegalovirus exposure and HLA in healthy donors. Using immunoSEQ multiplex PCR, the repertoire was profiled, and TCRdb retains in-frame clones only, with some absent. The top ten clones hold 2% to 2.5% of a sample with roughly 68,000 clones, roughly 96% of them seen once. The specimen was PBMCs. Source of these receptors: a man younger than 35 in good health and CMV-seronegative.

The chain couples TRBV2 to TRBJ2-3; tentatively, D is TRBD1 (6 bases). This CDR3 contains 13 residues. V was cut by 11 bases and J by 0 bases, with 12 bases left in between. The germline V gene encodes CDR1 SNHLY and CDR2 FYNNEI. As DNA, the CDR3 is TGTGCCCGCCTGGACAGAAGCACAGATACGCAGTATTTT. It encodes CARLDRSTDTQYF.

This chain connects TRBV18 to TRBJ2-5, with 10 bases matching TRBD1. The CDR3 has 15 amino acids. Trimming cost V 3 bases and J 1 base; bases outside gene matches: 2. Looked up from germline, CDR1 is KGHSH and CDR2 is LQKENI. In DNA, the CDR3 is TGTGCCAGCTCACCCAGGACAGGGGGCCAAGAGACCCAGTACTTC. Its translation is CASSPRTGGQETQYF.

This chain links TRBV5-1 with TRBJ2-4; 9 positions match TRBD2. V was clipped by 4 bases and J by 1 base; unmatched bases: 6. This CDR3 is 16 amino acids long. CDR1 and CDR2 from the germline V gene are SGHRS and YFSETQ. CDR3 sequence: CASSLVSGSAKNIQYF. The CDR3 region has the DNA TGCGCCAGCAGCCTGGTTAGCGGGAGCGCCAAAAACATTCAGTACTTC.

This chain joins TRBV10-3 and TRBJ1-1; TRBD1 might be the D (5 bases). This CDR3 has 15 residues. The germline V gene encodes CDR1 ENHRY and CDR2 SYGVKD. The germline V and J ends were trimmed by 4 bases and 0 bases, with 12 bases remaining between them. The CDR3 loop is CAISGSVDMNTEAFF. CDR3 in DNA: TGTGCCATCAGTGGTTCGGTGGACATGAACACTGAAGCTTTCTTT.

The V and J genes are TRBV11-3 and TRBJ2-5; 8 bases match TRBD1. Germline CDR1 SGHNT, CDR2 YENEEA. With 3 bases clipped from V and 4 bases from J, the junction kept 4 bases outside the gene matches. CDR3 length: 14 residues. CDR3 sequence (DNA): TGTGCCAGCAGCTTGGGGACAGGCGGAGAGACCCAGTACTTC. Translating gives CASSLGTGGETQYF.

The rearrangement uses TRBV27 and TRBJ2-1; 11 bases match TRBD2. CDR3 length equals 18 residues. The germline V gene encodes CDR1 MNHEY and CDR2 SMNVEV (reference sequence). V lost 3 bases, J lost 5 bases, and 12 bases stayed unmatched. This CDR3 is CASSFTNSGRAGHNEQFF. CDR3 DNA sequence: TGTGCCAGCAGTTTTACTAATAGCGGGAGGGCAGGCCACAATGAGCAGTTCTTC.

This chain uses TRBV2 with TRBJ2-1; the D gene is possibly TRBD1 (7 bases). CDR1 and CDR2 from the germline V gene are SNHLY and FYNNEI. The CDR3 loop spans 13 amino acids. V was trimmed by 1 base and J by 10 bases, leaving 11 bases between them. The CDR3 loop is CASSEEGAGEQFF. In nucleotides, the CDR3 is TGTGCCAGCAGTGAAGAGGGGGCGGGGGAGCAGTTCTTC.

This clone was seen only once. The chain has TRBV14 and TRBJ1-2; tentatively, D is TRBD1 (5 bases). From germline, CDR1 is SGHDN and CDR2 FVKESK. V lost 3 bases to trimming and J lost 8 bases, with 19 bases between them. The CDR3 totals 15 residues. The CDR3 here is CASSHGAGLGMGYTF. Written as DNA, the CDR3 is TGTGCCAGCAGCCATGGAGCAGGGCTAGGGATGGGCTACACCTTC.

The genes are TRBV7-2 and TRBJ2-5; the D gene is possibly TRBD1 (6 bases). The J call may be mistaken, given a closer DNA end match to TRBJ2-7. Germline loops: CDR1 SGHTA, CDR2 FQGNSA. This CDR3 is 14 amino acids long. CDR3 bases: TGTGCCAGCAGCTCTGACAGGAGCTCCTACGAGCAGTACTTC. The encoded protein is CASSSDRSSYEQYF.

The rearrangement uses TRBV2 and TRBJ1-5; TRBD1 matches 8 bases. V trimming: 6 bases; J trimming: 6 bases; junction bases outside the gene matches: 10. Per the germline V gene, CDR1 is SNHLY and CDR2 is FYNNEI. The CDR3 contains 15 residues. CDR3 sequence (DNA): TGTGCCAGCAGGCTGCGGACAGGGCTTAGTCAGCCCCAGCATTTT. It encodes CASRLRTGLSQPQHF. The whole variable domain, filled in from reference TRBV2 and TRBJ1-5, reads EPEVTQTPSHQVTQMGQEVILRCVPISNHLYFYWYRQILGQKVEFLVSFYNNEISEKSEIFDDQFSVERPDGSNFTLKIRSTKLEDSAMYFCASRLRTGLSQPQHFGDGTRLSIL.

The gene calls are TRBV18 and TRBJ2-1; 14 bases match TRBD2. The germline gives CDR1 KGHSH, CDR2 LQKENI. J lost 8 bases, V lost 3 bases, and 3 bases had no gene match. The CDR3 contains 15 residues. CDR3 sequence (DNA): TGTGCCAGCTCACCGGGACTAGCGGGAGTCGATGAGCAGTTCTTC. Translating it yields CASSPGLAGVDEQFF. The full variable domain, with the rest looked up from reference TRBV18 and TRBJ2-1, is NAGVMQNPRHLVRRRGQEARLRCSPMKGHSHVYWYRQLPEEGLKFMVYLQKENIIDESGMPKERFSAEFPKEGPSILRIQQVVRGDSAAYFCASSPGLAGVDEQFFGPGTRLTVL.

CDR3 region: CASSLVGAAKNIQYF. CDR3 in DNA: TGTGCCAGCAGCTTGGTGGGGGCTGCCAAAAACATTCAGTACTTC. V and J are TRBV5-4 and TRBJ2-4, with TRBD1 as a possible D gene (6 bases). Germline values: CDR1 SGHNT, CDR2 YYREEE (reference sequence). This CDR3 region has 15 residues. Trimming took 0 bases from V and 1 from J, leaving 8 bases between them.

The chain combines TRBV6-1 with TRBJ2-7; 7 bases fit TRBD1. V shed 5 bases and J 3 bases; nucleotides not matched to a gene: 7. This CDR3 is 14 amino acids long. Germline CDR1 MNHNS, CDR2 SASEGT. The CDR3 loop reads CASSRQGSNYEQYF. The DNA of the CDR3 is TGTGCCAGCAGTAGACAGGGCTCCAACTACGAGCAGTACTTC.

The CDR3 coding sequence is TGTGCCAGCAGCTCTGGGAGGGCGGGTCATGAGCAGTTCTTC. It codes for CASSSGRAGHEQFF. The V call is TRBV7-3, the J call TRBJ2-1, with 7 nucleotides matching TRBD2. From germline, CDR1 is SGHTA and CDR2 FQGTGA. The CDR3 length is 14 residues. Trimming removed 4 bases from V and 8 bases from J; junction bases left unmatched: 8.

This chain joins TRBV2 and TRBJ2-7; D remains ambiguous. This CDR3 contains 11 residues. CDR1 is SNHLY, CDR2 FYNNEI, per germline. The V end lost 7 bases, the J end lost 1 base, and 5 bases lay between the germline ends. The CDR3 DNA follows: TGTGCCAGCAAACAGTCCTACGAGCAGTACTTC. Translated: CASKQSYEQYF.

The rearrangement joins TRBV19 to TRBJ1-1, with 10 bases fitting TRBD1. Trimming took 5 bases from V and 7 from J; bases not matched to a gene: 10. Germline V gene sequence: CDR1 LNHDA, CDR2 SQIVND (reference sequence). The CDR3 totals 15 residues. The CDR3 here is CASSSVSGTGDEAFF. CDR3 nucleotides: TGTGCCAGTAGTTCCGTATCCGGGACAGGGGATGAAGCTTTCTTT. Filled out from reference TRBV19 and TRBJ1-1, the complete variable domain reads DGGITQSPKYLFRKEGQNVTLSCEQNLNHDAMYWYRQDPGQGLRLIYYSQIVNDFQKGDIAEGYSVSREKKESFPLTVTSAQKNPTAFYLCASSSVSGTGDEAFFGQGTRLTVV.

This chain uses TRBV18 with TRBJ1-4; D unresolved. V was clipped by 3 bases and J by 3 bases, with 11 bases between them. This CDR3 region has 15 residues. Germline CDR1 and CDR2: KGHSH and LQKENI. The CDR3 bases are TGTGCCAGCTCACCTAACCGAAGAGCTAATGAAAAACTGTTTTTT. Encoded protein: CASSPNRRANEKLFF. The full variable domain, its missing parts supplied by reference TRBV18 and TRBJ1-4, is NAGVMQNPRHLVRRRGQEARLRCSPMKGHSHVYWYRQLPEEGLKFMVYLQKENIIDESGMPKERFSAEFPKEGPSILRIQQVVRGDSAAYFCASSPNRRANEKLFFGSGTQLSVL.

The gene calls are TRBV6-1 and TRBJ1-2, with no clear D. This CDR3 has 13 amino acids. V was pared by 3 bases and J by 3 bases, with 8 bases between. Germline CDR1 and CDR2: MNHNS and SASEGT. CDR3 amino acids: CASSEGRDYGYTF. CDR3 bases: TGTGCCAGCAGTGAGGGCCGTGACTATGGCTACACCTTC.

The rearrangement joins TRBV5-1 to TRBJ1-1; no clear D. Germline V CDR1 and CDR2: SGHRS, YFSETQ. CDR3 length equals 12 residues. The V and J ends lost 0 bases and 8 bases respectively, with 8 bases between them. The CDR3 DNA reads TGCGCCAGCAGCTTGGGAGAGGGCGAAGCTTTCTTT. Residues: CASSLGEGEAFF.

The chain links TRBV7-9 to TRBJ2-7; 10 bases are shared with TRBD1. The germline gives CDR1 SEHNR, CDR2 FQNEAQ (reference sequence). Unmatched junction bases numbered 3, after V lost 5 bases and J lost 2 bases. The CDR3 totals 14 residues. This CDR3 reads CASSTGQGAYEQYF. The CDR3 DNA reads TGTGCCAGCAGCACCGGACAGGGGGCCTACGAGCAGTACTTC. Full variable domain (rest looked up from reference TRBV7-9 and TRBJ2-7): DTGVSQNPRHKITKRGQNVTFRCDPISEHNRLYWYRQTLGQGPEFLTYFQNEAQLEKSRLLSDRFSAERPKGSFSTLEIQRTEQGDSAMYLCASSTGQGAYEQYFGPGTRLTVT.

The chain joins TRBV19 to TRBJ1-5; a possible D gene is TRBD1 (5 bases). The CDR3 length is 14 residues. Germline assignment: CDR1 LNHDA and CDR2 SQIVND (reference sequence). V lost 5 bases and J lost 7, with 15 bases in between. CDR3 in DNA: TGTGCCAGTAGTCCACGATGGGGCGAACAGCCCCAGCATTTT. Translated: CASSPRWGEQPQHF.